The 20 T cell receptor beta chains given below trace back to one sample, sequenced in a study of identical twins. TCRdb recomputed calls from the 5' RACE reads with MiXCR, one row per CDR3 protein. The sample lists around 490,000 distinct CDR3 sequences; about 20% were seen once. These data were likewise used in another study, on yellow fever vaccine responses in identical twins.

Source material: CD4+ T cells sorted from blood. These receptors all come from a woman under 30 in good health.

The chain couples TRBV11-2 to TRBJ2-1; perhaps TRBD2 as D (5 bases). The CDR3 is 14 residues long. Per germline, CDR1 SGHAT and CDR2 FQNNGV. V lost 0 bases and J lost 9, with 12 bases in between. The CDR3 nucleotides read TGTGCCAGCAGCTTAGATCGTTTAGGACTTGAGCAGTTCTTC. Encoded protein: CASSLDRLGLEQFF.

This sequence joins TRBV11-2 and TRBJ2-1; 8 bases line up with TRBD1. Germline V gene lookup returns CDR1 SGHAT and CDR2 FQNNGV. The ends lost 5 bases at V and 8 bases at J; junction bases unmatched: 8. CDR3 length: 14 amino acids. CDR3 in DNA: TGTGCCAGCAGCCCCCCAGGGGGCCTCGATGAGCAGTTCTTC. It specifies CASSPPGGLDEQFF. The variable domain in full, with the rest retrieved from reference TRBV11-2 and TRBJ2-1, is EAGVAQSPRYKIIEKRQSVAFWCNPISGHATLYWYQQILGQGPKLLIQFQNNGVVDDSQLPKDRFSAERLKGVDSTLKIQPAKLEDSAVYLCASSPPGGLDEQFFGPGTRLTVL.

The chain links TRBV4-2 to TRBJ2-5, with D possibly TRBD1 on 5 matching bases. CDR1 and CDR2 from the germline V gene are LGHNA and YNFKEQ. The CDR3 is 13 amino acids. V dropped 4 bases and J dropped 9 bases, with 15 bases sitting between them. CDR3 sequence (DNA): TGTGCCAGCAGCCGATCACAGGAATCCTCCCAGTACTTC. This encodes CASSRSQESSQYF.

The chain recombines TRBV6-1 with TRBJ2-7, with no clear D. V dropped 6 bases and J dropped 7 bases, with 16 bases sitting between them. Germline loops: CDR1 MNHNS, CDR2 SASEGT. This CDR3 has 13 residues. Written as DNA, the CDR3 is TGTGCCAGCAGCCAAAATGGGTTAGGGGAGCAGTACGTC. It translates to CASSQNGLGEQYV.

The table lists this clonotype with a count of one. One end of the junction fails to match germline, which may point to a read error. The rearrangement joins TRBV4-1 to TRBJ2-5, with D unclear. Germline V CDR1 and CDR2: MGHRA, YSYEKL. The CDR3 loop spans 15 amino acids. Here the CDR3 reads CASSQGAGWQEIQYF. DNA for the CDR3: TGCGCCAGCAGCCAAGGGGCAGGATGGCAAGAGATCCAGTACTTC.

This clonotype was seen only a few times. This sequence joins TRBV3-1 and TRBJ2-2, with D possibly TRBD2 on 6 matching bases. The CDR3 totals 15 residues. Trimming took 5 bases from V and 3 from J, leaving 13 bases between them. Germline V gives CDR1 LGHDT, CDR2 YNNKEL (reference sequence). The CDR3 reads CASSSELAYTGELFF. CDR3 DNA sequence: TGTGCCAGCAGCAGTGAACTAGCATACACCGGGGAGCTGTTTTTT.

The chain carries TRBV6-5 and TRBJ2-5, with 8 positions matching TRBD1. Germline values: CDR1 MNHEY, CDR2 SVGAGI. J lost 3 bases, V lost 3 bases, and 12 bases had no gene match. The CDR3 has 17 amino acids. Written as DNA, the CDR3 is TGTGCCAGCAGTTATACGCTTCCACGGACAGGGAAAGAGACCCAGTACTTC. It yields the protein CASSYTLPRTGKETQYF.

The rearrangement links TRBV11-2 to TRBJ2-7, with D maybe TRBD1 (6 bases). V was cut by 5 bases and J by 4 bases, with 18 bases left in between. Germline V gives CDR1 SGHAT, CDR2 FQNNGV. This CDR3 comprises 15 residues. This CDR3 is CASSPPGRTDYEQYF. The DNA for the CDR3 is TGTGCCAGCAGCCCTCCGGGGCGGACAGATTACGAGCAGTACTTC.

The chain links TRBV5-1 to TRBJ2-3; unclear D gene. The CDR3 loop spans 16 amino acids. V lost 3 bases and J lost 3, with 17 bases in between. Germline loops: CDR1 SGHRS, CDR2 YFSETQ. CDR3 sequence (DNA): TGCGCCAGCAGCTCCTCCCTTCAGCGCGGAACAGATACGCAGTATTTT. Protein sequence: CASSSSLQRGTDTQYF.

This clonotype occurred a few times. The chain recombines TRBV11-2 with TRBJ2-1; 7 positions match TRBD1. J was trimmed by 8 bases and V by 0 bases; bases with no gene match: 10. CDR1 is SGHAT, CDR2 FQNNGV, per germline. This CDR3 contains 16 residues. CDR3 residues: CASSLERGHLGDEQFF. The CDR3 region has the DNA TGTGCCAGCAGCTTAGAGAGGGGGCATCTTGGGGATGAGCAGTTCTTC.

This clonotype turned up a few times. This rearrangement joins TRBV12-3 or TRBV12-4 to TRBJ1-4, with D perhaps TRBD1 (6 bases). This CDR3 has 14 residues. V dropped 2 bases and J dropped 8 bases, with 12 bases sitting between them. CDR3 sequence: CASSLSDRREKLFF. For the CDR3, the DNA is TGTGCCAGCAGTTTATCGGACAGAAGGGAAAAACTGTTTTTT.

This chain uses TRBV20-1 with TRBJ1-4; D is unresolved. The CDR3 extends over 16 amino acids. The germline V gene encodes CDR1 DFQATT and CDR2 SNEGSKA (reference sequence). V was trimmed by 1 base and J by 4 bases, leaving 16 bases between them. CDR3 nucleotides: TGCAGTGCTAGAGCCCACCCGGCGGGGATTAATGAAAAACTGTTTTTT. Its translation is CSARAHPAGINEKLFF.

In its sample, this clonotype was seen a few times. V and J are TRBV24-1 and TRBJ2-2, with TRBD2 as a possible D gene (6 bases). V was trimmed by 7 bases and J by 6 bases, leaving 14 bases between them. The CDR3 length is 14 residues. Germline CDR1 KGHDR, CDR2 SFDVKD. CDR3 in DNA: TGTGCCACCAGAACTACGGACTACCCCGGGGAGCTGTTTTTT. It encodes CATRTTDYPGELFF.

The chain couples TRBV7-3 to TRBJ2-2; 10 nucleotides align to TRBD1. Germline V gene data show CDR1 as SGHTA and CDR2 as FQGTGA. The CDR3 covers 16 residues. With V trimmed by 5 bases and J by 7 bases, 10 bases remained unmatched. The CDR3 region has the DNA TGTGCCAGCAGCCCAAGGTGGGACAGGGGTCGCGGGGAGCTGTTTTTT. Translated: CASSPRWDRGRGELFF. The variable domain in full, with the rest retrieved from reference TRBV7-3 and TRBJ2-2, is GAGVSQTPSNKVTEKGKYVELRCDPISGHTALYWYRQSLGQGPEFLIYFQGTGAADDSGLPNDRFFAVRPEGSVSTLKIQRTERGDSAVYLCASSPRWDRGRGELFFGEGSRLTVL.

This clonotype has just one count. The gene calls are TRBV4-1 and TRBJ2-5; TRBD2 aligns across 7 bases. The CDR3 is 17 amino acids. V shed 3 bases and J 2 bases; nucleotides not matched to a gene: 12. Germline loops: CDR1 MGHRA, CDR2 YSYEKL. The CDR3 sequence: CASSQKGAGVGQETQYF. In DNA form, the CDR3 reads TGCGCCAGCAGCCAGAAAGGGGCGGGAGTGGGGCAAGAGACCCAGTACTTC.

The chain has TRBV12-3 or TRBV12-4 and TRBJ1-2, with 7 bases fitting TRBD1. Losses at the gene ends were 2 bases for V and 0 bases for J; bases not matched to a gene: 12. This CDR3 contains 18 residues. For the CDR3, the DNA is TGTGCCAGCAGTTTACCCGTCGACAGGGATAGAGCTAACTATGGCTACACCTTC. This codes for CASSLPVDRDRANYGYTF.

The genes are TRBV28 and TRBJ2-1, with D perhaps TRBD1 (5 bases). Trimming removed 1 base from V and 7 bases from J, with 26 bases in between. CDR1 and CDR2 (germline): MDHEN, SYDVKM. The CDR3 totals 19 residues. The CDR3 DNA follows: TGTGCCAGCAGTTTATCAGGAGATGCAGGGTTGGGGATCCAAAATGAGCAGTTCTTC. Protein: CASSLSGDAGLGIQNEQFF.

A few counts support this clonotype. The chain uses TRBV5-1 and TRBJ2-5; TRBD2 matches at 14 bases. The germline CDR1 and CDR2 sequences are SGHRS and YFSETQ. CDR3 length: 16 residues. Losses at the gene ends were 4 bases for V and 1 base for J; bases not matched to a gene: 3. This CDR3 is CASSLGTSGGQETQYF. The CDR3 bases are TGCGCCAGCAGCCTTGGGACTAGCGGGGGCCAAGAGACCCAGTACTTC.

The table lists this clonotype with many counts. This chain links TRBV7-2 with TRBJ2-3; 7 positions match TRBD2. The germline V gene encodes CDR1 SGHTA and CDR2 FQGNSA. V dropped 2 bases and J dropped 2; count of bases not matched to a gene: 4. CDR3 length equals 15 residues. CDR3 residues: CASSLRAGVTDTQYF. CDR3 DNA sequence: TGTGCCAGCAGCTTAAGGGCGGGAGTCACAGATACGCAGTATTTT.

The chain has TRBV10-1 and TRBJ2-5; D could derive from TRBD1 or TRBD2 (6 bases each). Germline lookup yields CDR1 WNHNN and CDR2 SYGVQD (reference sequence). Trimming removed 3 bases at V and 4 bases at J, with 15 bases between. This CDR3 contains 15 residues. CDR3 protein: CASSDPFRGGETQYF. The CDR3 DNA follows: TGCGCCAGCAGTGACCCTTTCAGGGGAGGAGAGACCCAGTACTTC.